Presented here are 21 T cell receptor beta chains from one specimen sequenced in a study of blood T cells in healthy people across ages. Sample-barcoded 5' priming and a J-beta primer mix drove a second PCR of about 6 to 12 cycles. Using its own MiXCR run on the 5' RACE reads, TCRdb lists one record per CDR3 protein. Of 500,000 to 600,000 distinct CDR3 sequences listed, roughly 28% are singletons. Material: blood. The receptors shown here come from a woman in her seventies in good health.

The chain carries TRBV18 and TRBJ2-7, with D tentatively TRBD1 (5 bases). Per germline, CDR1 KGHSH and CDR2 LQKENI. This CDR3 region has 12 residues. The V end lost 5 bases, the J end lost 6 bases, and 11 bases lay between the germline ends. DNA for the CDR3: TGTGCCAGCTCATTCCAGGGCCGCGAGCAGTACTTC. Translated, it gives CASSFQGREQYF. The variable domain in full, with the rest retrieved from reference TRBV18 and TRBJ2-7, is NAGVMQNPRHLVRRRGQEARLRCSPMKGHSHVYWYRQLPEEGLKFMVYLQKENIIDESGMPKERFSAEFPKEGPSILRIQQVVRGDSAAYFCASSFQGREQYFGPGTRLTVT.

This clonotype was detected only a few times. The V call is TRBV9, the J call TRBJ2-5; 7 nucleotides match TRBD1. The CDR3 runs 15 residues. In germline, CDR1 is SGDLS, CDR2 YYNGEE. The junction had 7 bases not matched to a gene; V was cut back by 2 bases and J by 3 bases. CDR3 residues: CASSVTGTAKETQYF. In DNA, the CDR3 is TGTGCCAGCAGCGTTACCGGGACAGCGAAAGAGACCCAGTACTTC.

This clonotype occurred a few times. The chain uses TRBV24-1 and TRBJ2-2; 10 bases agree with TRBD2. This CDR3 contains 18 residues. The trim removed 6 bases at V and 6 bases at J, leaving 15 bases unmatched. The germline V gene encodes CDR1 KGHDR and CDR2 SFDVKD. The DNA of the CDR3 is TGTGCCACCAGTCCTAGCGGGGGCCTTCGGAGGGACGCCGGGGAGCTGTTTTTT. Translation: CATSPSGGLRRDAGELFF.

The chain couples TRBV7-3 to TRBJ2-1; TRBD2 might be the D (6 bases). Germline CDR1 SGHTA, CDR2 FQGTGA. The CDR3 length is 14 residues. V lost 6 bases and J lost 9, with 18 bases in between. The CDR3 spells CASRSGSQSGEQFF. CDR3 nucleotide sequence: TGTGCCAGCAGGAGCGGGTCTCAAAGTGGTGAGCAGTTCTTC.

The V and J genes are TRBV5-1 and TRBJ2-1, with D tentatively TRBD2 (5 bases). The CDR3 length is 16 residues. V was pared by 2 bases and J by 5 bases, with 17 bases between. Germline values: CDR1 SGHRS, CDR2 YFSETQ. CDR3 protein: CASSLAAPAKNNEQFF. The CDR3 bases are TGCGCCAGCAGCTTAGCGGCCCCGGCTAAGAACAATGAGCAGTTCTTC.

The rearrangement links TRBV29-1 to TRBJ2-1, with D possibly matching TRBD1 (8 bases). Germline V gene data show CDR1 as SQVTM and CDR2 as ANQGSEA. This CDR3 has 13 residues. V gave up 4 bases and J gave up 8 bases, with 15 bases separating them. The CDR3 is CSVVGQGGDEQFF. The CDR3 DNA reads TGCAGCGTTGTAGGACAGGGAGGGGATGAGCAGTTCTTC.

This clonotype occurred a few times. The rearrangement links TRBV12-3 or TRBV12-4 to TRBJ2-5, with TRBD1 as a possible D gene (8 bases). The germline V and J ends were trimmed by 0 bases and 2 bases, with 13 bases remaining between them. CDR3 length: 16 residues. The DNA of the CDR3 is TGTGCCAGCAGTTTAGCGGAGCGGGACAGGCAAGAGACCCAGTACTTC. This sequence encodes CASSLAERDRQETQYF.

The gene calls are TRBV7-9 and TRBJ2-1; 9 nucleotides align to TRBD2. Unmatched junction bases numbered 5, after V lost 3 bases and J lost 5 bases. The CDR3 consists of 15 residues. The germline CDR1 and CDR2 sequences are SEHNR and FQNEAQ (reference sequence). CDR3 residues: CASSFRLAGDNEQFF. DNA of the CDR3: TGTGCCAGCAGCTTTCGATTAGCGGGGGACAATGAGCAGTTCTTC.

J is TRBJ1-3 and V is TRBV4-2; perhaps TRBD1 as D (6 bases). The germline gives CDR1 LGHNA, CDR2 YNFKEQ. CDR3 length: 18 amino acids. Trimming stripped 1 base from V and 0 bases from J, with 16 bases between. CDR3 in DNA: TGTGCCAGCAGCCAAGTGGTGACAGGCCAACCCTCTGGAAACACCATATATTTT. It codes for CASSQVVTGQPSGNTIYF.

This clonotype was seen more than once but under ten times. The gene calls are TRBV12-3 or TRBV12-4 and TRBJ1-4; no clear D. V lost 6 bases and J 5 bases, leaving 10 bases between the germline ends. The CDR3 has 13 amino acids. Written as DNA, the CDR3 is TGTGCCAGCAGCCGCCGGGAGAATGAAAAACTGTTTTTT. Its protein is CASSRRENEKLFF.

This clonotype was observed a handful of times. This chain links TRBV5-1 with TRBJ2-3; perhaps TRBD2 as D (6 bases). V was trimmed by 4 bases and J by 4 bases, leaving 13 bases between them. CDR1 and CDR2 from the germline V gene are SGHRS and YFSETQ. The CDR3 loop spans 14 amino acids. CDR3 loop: CASSPRRGSDTQYF. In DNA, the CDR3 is TGCGCCAGCAGCCCCCGCCGGGGGTCAGATACGCAGTATTTT.

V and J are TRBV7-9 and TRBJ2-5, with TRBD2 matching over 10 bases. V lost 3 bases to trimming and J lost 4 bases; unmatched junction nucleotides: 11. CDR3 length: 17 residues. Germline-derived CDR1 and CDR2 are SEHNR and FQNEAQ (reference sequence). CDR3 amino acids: CASSFGWSGGVGETQYF. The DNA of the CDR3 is TGTGCCAGCAGCTTCGGATGGAGCGGGGGGGTAGGAGAGACCCAGTACTTC.

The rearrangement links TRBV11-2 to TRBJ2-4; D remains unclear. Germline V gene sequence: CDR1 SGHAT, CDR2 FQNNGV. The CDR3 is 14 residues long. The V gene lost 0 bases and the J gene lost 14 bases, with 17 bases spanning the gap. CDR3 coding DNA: TGTGCCAGCAGCTTAGATTGGGTATCGGCAGCTAAGTACTTC. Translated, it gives CASSLDWVSAAKYF.

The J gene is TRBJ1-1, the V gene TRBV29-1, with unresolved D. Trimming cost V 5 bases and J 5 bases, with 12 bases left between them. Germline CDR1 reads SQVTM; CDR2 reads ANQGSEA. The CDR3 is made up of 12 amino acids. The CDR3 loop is CSVLGWETEAFF. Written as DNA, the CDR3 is TGCAGCGTTTTGGGGTGGGAGACTGAAGCTTTCTTT.

CDR3 DNA: TGTGCCAGCAGCTCGGACAGGGCGTCCTACGAGCAGTACTTC. It specifies CASSSDRASYEQYF. The J gene is TRBJ2-5, the V gene TRBV7-2; 8 bases align to TRBD1. The end of the DNA aligns better with TRBJ2-7, so the J call may be wrong. This CDR3 is 14 amino acids long. CDR1 is SGHTA, CDR2 FQGNSA, per germline.

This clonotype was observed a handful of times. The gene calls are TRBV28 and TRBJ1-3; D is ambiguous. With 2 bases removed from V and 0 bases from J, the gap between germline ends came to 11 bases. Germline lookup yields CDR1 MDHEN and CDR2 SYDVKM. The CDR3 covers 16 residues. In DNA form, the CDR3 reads TGTGCCAGCAGTTTAATCGGCGAGAGCTCTGGAAACACCATATATTTT. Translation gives CASSLIGESSGNTIYF.

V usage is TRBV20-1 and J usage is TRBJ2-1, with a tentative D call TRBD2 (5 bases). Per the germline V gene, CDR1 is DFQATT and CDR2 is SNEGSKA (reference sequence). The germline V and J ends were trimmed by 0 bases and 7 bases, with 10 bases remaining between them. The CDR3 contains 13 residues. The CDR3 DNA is TGCAGTGCTAGAGATCGGGGTGGAAATGAGCAGTTCTTC. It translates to CSARDRGGNEQFF.

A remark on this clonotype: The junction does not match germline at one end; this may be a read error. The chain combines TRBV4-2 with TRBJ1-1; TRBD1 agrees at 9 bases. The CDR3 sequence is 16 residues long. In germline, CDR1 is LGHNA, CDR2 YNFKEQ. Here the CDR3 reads CASSREQGALNTKAFF. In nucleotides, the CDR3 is TGTGCCAGCAGCCGAGAACAGGGGGCTCTGAACACTAAAGCTTTCTTT.

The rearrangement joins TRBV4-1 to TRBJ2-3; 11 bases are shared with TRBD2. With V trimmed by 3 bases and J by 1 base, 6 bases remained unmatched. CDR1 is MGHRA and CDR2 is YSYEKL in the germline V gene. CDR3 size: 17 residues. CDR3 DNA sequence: TGCGCCAGCAGCCAGAGAATGACTAGCGGGGGCACAGATACGCAGTATTTT. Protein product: CASSQRMTSGGTDTQYF.

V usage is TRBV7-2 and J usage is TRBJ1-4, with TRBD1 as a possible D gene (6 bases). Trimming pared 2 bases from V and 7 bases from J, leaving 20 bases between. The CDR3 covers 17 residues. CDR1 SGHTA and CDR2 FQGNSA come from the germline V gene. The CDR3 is CASSLSLGRTDGEKLFF. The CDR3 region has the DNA TGTGCCAGCAGCTTAAGTTTAGGTCGGACAGACGGTGAAAAACTGTTTTTT.

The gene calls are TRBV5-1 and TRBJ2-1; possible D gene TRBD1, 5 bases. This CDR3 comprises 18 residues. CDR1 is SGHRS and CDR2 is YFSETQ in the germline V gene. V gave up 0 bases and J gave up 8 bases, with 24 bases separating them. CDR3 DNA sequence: TGCGCCAGCAGCTTGGGTCCTCAGCCGGGTCTAGGGGCGCATGAGCAGTTCTTC. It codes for CASSLGPQPGLGAHEQFF.